This T cell receptor (delta chain) comes out of a study of Vδ1+ human thymocytes. General study points: TRD repertoires were essentially private, unlike widely shared TRG clonotypes. Thymic TRG and TRD repertoires appeared highly polyclonal. Despite high sort purity, roughly 20% of thymic T cell receptor delta sequences were Vdelta2.

Concerning this clone: Its antigen is currently unknown.

Thymocytes were sorted as CD3+ TCRVdelta1+ TCRVdelta2- after alphabeta T cell depletion. Sorted Vdelta1+ thymocytes were about 97% to 99.6% pure. CDR3 length: 18 residues. The germline V and J ends were trimmed by 1 base and 3 bases, with 21 bases remaining between them. Germline V lookup: CDR1 TSWWSYY, CDR2 QGS. Extracted RNA was reverse transcribed into cDNA. Pooled V-gene forward primers with one constant-region reverse primer generated the CDR3 amplicons by multiplex PCR. TCRdb reanalyzed the multiplex PCR reads using CATT. This sample has 80,000 or so delta-chain clones, with approximately 30% found just once.

The chain couples TRDV1 to TRDJ1, with a possible D match to TRDD3 (5 bases). Sequencing used Vdelta1+ gamma-delta thymocytes from the thymus. Subset specified: FACS-sorted CD3+ TCRalphabeta- TCRVdelta1+ TCRVdelta2- thymocytes. This clonotype was obtained from a boy less than two years old who had congenital heart surgery. The CDR3 DNA sequence: TGTGCTCTTGGGGAACCCCTCCTGCTAGAATACGTGTCCGATAAACTCATCTTT. It yields the protein CALGEPLLLEYVSDKLIF.